A selection of T cell receptor beta chains follows, all from one sample in a study of CD8 T cells in Susac syndrome. MiXCR, run by TCRdb on the immunoSEQ multiplex PCR reads, gives a single entry per CDR3 protein. The sample holds 160,000 or so distinct CDR3 sequences, around 94% seen once. The sequenced sample was CD4+ T cells from PBMCs. The receptors stem from a human donor with Susac syndrome. Each CDR3 is given with its conserved first and last residue.

V,CDR3
TRBV7-8,CASSGMLAGSTDTQYF
TRBV27,CASGTGRAAGYTF
TRBV18,CASSEGKNTEAFF
TRBV12-3/TRBV12-4,CASSDYTGTDGYTF
TRBV7-3,CASSAGQVNTEAFF
TRBV12-3/TRBV12-4,CASSLQDRGGNEQFF
TRBV7-9,CASSQRVDGNTEAFF
TRBV24-1,CATSDFPRWGKGYTF
TRBV19,CASSTTGGNNNEQFF
TRBV3-1,CASSQLTQGSPLHF
TRBV4-3,CASSPGLAPSEQYF
TRBV28,CASSPGGRDTQYF
TRBV11-2,CASSLTGSWADTQYF
TRBV25-1,CASSAYTGFRGYTF
TRBV6-1,CASRGWDGSTDTQYF
TRBV7-9,CASSSGLNGYTF
TRBV20-1,CSARPRVAGGEADTQYF
TRBV20-1,CSARDSFGRSENTIYF
TRBV20-1,CSASPGLAVDEQFF
TRBV7-3,CASSLGQIPGANVLTF
TRBV9,CASGRENYEKLFF
TRBV7-2,CASSLRGKNQPQHF
TRBV30,CAWSTPRGDTQYF
TRBV3-1,CASSPRTGGQETQYF
TRBV5-1,CASSNGGTNEKLFF
TRBV19,CASSMTANTEAFF
TRBV14,CASSPLEGQRNEKLFF
TRBV23-1,CASSQSRGQGYTF
TRBV7-2,CASSLATSGTDTQYF
TRBV5-1,CASSLQDYRTDTQYF
TRBV29-1,CSVESTGANVLTF
TRBV7-2,CASSTWTSGAKTQYF
TRBV5-1,CASSQGSAVQETQYF
TRBV27,CASSFGGQLPSNTEAFF
TRBV7-2,CASSFSGRAEQYF
TRBV19,CASTSTGRNGIQPQHF
TRBV7-2,CASSLATGSGTEAFF
TRBV30,CAWSLGYEQYF
TRBV29-1,CSVISNLGETQYF
TRBV7-2,CASSHGPNYEQYF
TRBV7-2,CASSLEGGYSYEQYF
TRBV5-1,CASRVNMNTEAFF
TRBV29-1,CSVGGSTYNEQFF
TRBV7-8,CASSLEIRSGNTIYF
TRBV3-1,CASSHGTVMNTEAFF
TRBV3-1,CASRRIDSMNTEAFF
TRBV20-1,CSASGGNQPQHF
TRBV9,CASSSASRGLNTEAFF
TRBV19,CASRKTGEETQYF
TRBV6-6,CASSYGDTNTEAFF
TRBV7-2,CASSLGRLYEQYF
TRBV20-1,CSASEAAGELFF
TRBV5-4,CASSGDGSYEQYF
TRBV7-2,CASTPTSRDGYTF